This is a list of T cell receptor beta chains from one sample in a study of blood T cell repertoires in COVID-19. Here immunoSEQ multiplex PCR was the method, and the copy in TCRdb shows in-frame clones only, minus some. In the table there are around 370,000 clones, around 90% of which are singletons. Material for sequencing was peripheral blood. The origin of the receptors is a man younger than 35 with active or convalescent COVID-19. CDR3s include the opening cysteine and the closing phenylalanine or tryptophan. D genes are given only for firm matches. Size is omitted from some rows. Given values are once, few, many or a class for expanded clones.

v_gene: TRBV6-5; abundance: .; d_gene: TRBD1; j_gene: TRBJ2-5; CDR3aa: CASSYHGTGKETQYF; CDR3nt: TGTGCCAGCAGTTACCACGGGACAGGGAAAGAGACCCAGTACTTC
v_gene: TRBV29-1; abundance: .; d_gene: .; j_gene: TRBJ1-2; CDR3aa: CSVHRAGGYTF; CDR3nt: TGCAGCGTTCATCGGGCGGGTGGCTACACCTTC
v_gene: TRBV19; abundance: .; d_gene: TRBD2; j_gene: TRBJ2-7; CDR3aa: CASRTSGASEQYF; CDR3nt: TGTGCCAGTAGAACTAGCGGGGCCAGCGAGCAGTACTTC
v_gene: TRBV5-6; abundance: .; d_gene: .; j_gene: TRBJ2-7; CDR3aa: CASSLLGPSYEQYF; CDR3nt: TGTGCCAGCAGCTTGTTGGGGCCCTCCTACGAGCAGTACTTC
v_gene: TRBV18; abundance: .; d_gene: TRBD2; j_gene: TRBJ2-1; CDR3aa: CASSPPTGGSYNEQFF; CDR3nt: TGTGCCAGCTCACCACCGACGGGGGGGTCCTACAATGAGCAGTTCTTC
v_gene: TRBV7-9; abundance: .; d_gene: .; j_gene: TRBJ2-5; CDR3aa: CASSHTEGQYF; CDR3nt: TGTGCCAGCAGCCACACGGAGGGCCAGTACTTC
v_gene: TRBV29-1; abundance: .; d_gene: .; j_gene: TRBJ1-1; CDR3aa: CSVEADSRGNTEAFF; CDR3nt: TGCAGCGTTGAGGCGGACAGCCGAGGGAACACTGAAGCTTTCTTT
v_gene: TRBV28; abundance: .; d_gene: .; j_gene: TRBJ1-3; CDR3aa: CASTNGDSGNTIYF; CDR3nt: TGTGCCAGCACCAACGGGGACTCTGGAAACACCATATATTTT
v_gene: TRBV6-5; abundance: .; d_gene: .; j_gene: TRBJ1-5; CDR3aa: CASSAVGGNQPQHF; CDR3nt: TGTGCCAGCAGCGCGGTCGGGGGCAATCAGCCCCAGCATTTT
v_gene: TRBV5-1; abundance: .; d_gene: TRBD1; j_gene: TRBJ1-2; CDR3aa: CASSSTSTGWNGYTF; CDR3nt: TGCGCCAGCAGCTCGACATCGACAGGGTGGAATGGCTACACCTTC
v_gene: TRBV7-2; abundance: .; d_gene: TRBD2; j_gene: TRBJ2-1; CDR3aa: CASSFSWSGRVNEQFF; CDR3nt: TGTGCCAGCAGCTTCAGCTGGAGCGGGAGGGTTAATGAGCAGTTCTTC
v_gene: TRBV12-3/TRBV12-4; abundance: .; d_gene: TRBD2; j_gene: TRBJ2-1; CDR3aa: CASSLGGEGVQFF; CDR3nt: TGTGCCAGCAGTTTGGGGGGGGAAGGGGTGCAGTTCTTC
v_gene: TRBV18; abundance: .; d_gene: .; j_gene: TRBJ1-1; CDR3aa: CASSPMTGTMNTEAFF; CDR3nt: TGTGCCAGCTCTCCTATGACAGGCACTATGAACACTGAAGCTTTCTTT
v_gene: TRBV6-5; abundance: .; d_gene: .; j_gene: TRBJ1-6; CDR3aa: CASSSGENSPLHF; CDR3nt: TGTGCCAGCAGTTCTGGAGAGAATTCACCCCTCCACTTT
v_gene: TRBV6-6; abundance: .; d_gene: TRBD1; j_gene: TRBJ2-7; CDR3aa: CASSSSGGASPYEQYF; CDR3nt: TGTGCCAGCAGTTCGTCAGGGGGCGCGAGTCCCTACGAGCAGTACTTC
v_gene: TRBV11-2; abundance: .; d_gene: TRBD1; j_gene: TRBJ1-4; CDR3aa: CASRSPGTANEKLFF; CDR3nt: TGTGCCAGCAGGTCCCCCGGGACAGCAAATGAAAAACTGTTTTTT
v_gene: TRBV4-3; abundance: .; d_gene: .; j_gene: TRBJ1-5; CDR3aa: CASSRNRVSNQPQHF; CDR3nt: TGCGCCAGCAGCCGAAACAGGGTGAGCAATCAGCCCCAGCATTTT
v_gene: TRBV3-1/TRBV3-2; abundance: .; d_gene: .; j_gene: TRBJ2-3; CDR3aa: CASSPSGDTQYF; CDR3nt: TGTGCCAGCAGCCCTAGTGGGGATACGCAGTATTTT
v_gene: TRBV12-3/TRBV12-4; abundance: .; d_gene: TRBD1; j_gene: TRBJ2-7; CDR3aa: CASSAGQGSEQYF; CDR3nt: TGTGCCAGCAGTGCGGGACAGGGTTCCGAGCAGTACTTC
v_gene: TRBV19; abundance: .; d_gene: TRBD2; j_gene: TRBJ2-1; CDR3aa: CASSIGTSYTSSYNEQFF; CDR3nt: TGTGCCAGTAGTATAGGGACTAGCTATACAAGCTCCTACAATGAGCAGTTCTTC
v_gene: TRBV5-1; abundance: .; d_gene: .; j_gene: TRBJ1-1; CDR3aa: CASSLGYKTAEAFF; CDR3nt: TGCGCCAGCAGCCTAGGGTATAAGACAGCTGAAGCTTTCTTT
v_gene: TRBV5-6; abundance: .; d_gene: TRBD1; j_gene: TRBJ1-1; CDR3aa: CASSSPGQGYYEAFF; CDR3nt: TGTGCCAGCAGCTCACCGGGACAGGGATATTATGAAGCTTTCTTT
v_gene: TRBV6-5; abundance: .; d_gene: TRBD1; j_gene: TRBJ2-1; CDR3aa: CASSASGQGWNEQFF; CDR3nt: TGTGCCAGCAGCGCGTCGGGACAGGGGTGGAATGAGCAGTTCTTC
v_gene: TRBV9; abundance: .; d_gene: TRBD2; j_gene: TRBJ2-1; CDR3aa: CASSVLPREDREQFF; CDR3nt: TGTGCCAGCAGCGTACTCCCTCGGGAGGATAGGGAGCAGTTCTTC
v_gene: TRBV14; abundance: .; d_gene: TRBD1; j_gene: TRBJ1-4; CDR3aa: CASSQYQGASNEKLFF; CDR3nt: TGTGCCAGCAGCCAATATCAGGGGGCAAGTAATGAAAAACTGTTTTTT
v_gene: TRBV6-5; abundance: .; d_gene: .; j_gene: TRBJ2-7; CDR3aa: CASSYSPNSYYEQYF; CDR3nt: TGTGCCAGCAGTTACTCTCCCAACAGCTACTACGAGCAGTACTTC
v_gene: TRBV6-5; abundance: .; d_gene: TRBD1; j_gene: TRBJ2-7; CDR3aa: CASSPKPHRGEQYF; CDR3nt: TGTGCCAGCAGCCCAAAACCCCACAGGGGCGAGCAGTACTTC
v_gene: TRBV7-9; abundance: .; d_gene: .; j_gene: TRBJ1-1; CDR3aa: CAIDGPPNTEAFF; CDR3nt: TGTGCCATCGATGGCCCGCCAAACACTGAAGCTTTCTTT
v_gene: TRBV10-3; abundance: .; d_gene: TRBD1; j_gene: TRBJ2-7; CDR3aa: CAISESGQVYEQYF; CDR3nt: TGTGCCATCAGTGAGTCGGGACAGGTCTACGAGCAGTACTTC
v_gene: TRBV24-1; abundance: .; d_gene: .; j_gene: TRBJ1-3; CDR3aa: CATSDSREPGNTIYF; CDR3nt: TGTGCCACCAGTGATTCCAGGGAACCTGGAAACACCATATATTTT
v_gene: TRBV5-4; abundance: .; d_gene: TRBD1; j_gene: TRBJ2-7; CDR3aa: CASSDRDFLAEQYF; CDR3nt: TGTGCCAGCAGCGACAGGGATTTTCTAGCCGAGCAGTACTTC
v_gene: TRBV6-2/TRBV6-3; abundance: .; d_gene: TRBD2; j_gene: TRBJ2-1; CDR3aa: CASSNLKLAGYEFF; CDR3nt: TGTGCCAGCAGCAACCTAAAACTAGCGGGATACGAGTTCTTC
v_gene: TRBV5-6; abundance: .; d_gene: TRBD1; j_gene: TRBJ1-2; CDR3aa: CASSFGRGLAGYTF; CDR3nt: TGTGCCAGCAGCTTCGGCAGGGGGCTTGCTGGCTACACCTTC
v_gene: TRBV29-1; abundance: .; d_gene: .; j_gene: TRBJ2-5; CDR3aa: CTVLAGAQETQYF; CDR3nt: TGCACCGTACTCGCGGGGGCACAAGAGACCCAGTACTTC
v_gene: TRBV7-2; abundance: .; d_gene: .; j_gene: TRBJ1-5; CDR3aa: CASSARVMGQPQHF; CDR3nt: TGTGCCAGCAGCGCCAGGGTGATGGGTCAGCCCCAGCATTTT
v_gene: TRBV11-3; abundance: .; d_gene: TRBD2; j_gene: TRBJ2-1; CDR3aa: CASSPPAGGKDEQFF; CDR3nt: TGTGCCAGCAGCCCCCCAGCGGGAGGGAAAGATGAGCAGTTCTTC
v_gene: TRBV27; abundance: .; d_gene: TRBD2; j_gene: TRBJ2-3; CDR3aa: CASSSIAGVKEGTDTQYF; CDR3nt: TGTGCCAGCAGTTCAATAGCGGGTGTGAAGGAGGGCACAGATACGCAGTATTTT
v_gene: TRBV19; abundance: .; d_gene: TRBD1; j_gene: TRBJ1-5; CDR3aa: CASRTPGQGIGNQPQHF; CDR3nt: TGTGCCAGTAGGACCCCGGGACAGGGGATCGGCAATCAGCCCCAGCATTTT
v_gene: TRBV7-8; abundance: .; d_gene: .; j_gene: TRBJ2-3; CDR3aa: CASSFLRSTTDTQYF; CDR3nt: TGTGCCAGCAGCTTCCTCAGGTCTACCACAGATACGCAGTATTTT
v_gene: TRBV18; abundance: .; d_gene: .; j_gene: TRBJ2-7; CDR3aa: CASSPQFGSYEQYF; CDR3nt: TGTGCCAGCTCACCACAGTTCGGGTCCTACGAGCAGTACTTC
v_gene: TRBV28; abundance: .; d_gene: TRBD2; j_gene: TRBJ2-1; CDR3aa: CASSPGTSGSRNEQFF; CDR3nt: TGTGCCAGCAGTCCAGGGACTAGCGGGAGTCGAAATGAGCAGTTCTTC
v_gene: TRBV11-1; abundance: .; d_gene: .; j_gene: TRBJ2-2; CDR3aa: CASSRTRNTGELFF; CDR3nt: TGTGCCAGCAGCCGGACAAGGAACACCGGGGAGCTGTTTTTT
v_gene: TRBV20-1; abundance: .; d_gene: .; j_gene: TRBJ1-1; CDR3aa: CSASDSSLNTEAFF; CDR3nt: TGCAGTGCTAGTGATAGCTCCTTGAACACTGAAGCTTTCTTT
v_gene: TRBV9; abundance: .; d_gene: .; j_gene: TRBJ2-7; CDR3aa: CASSVGQSEQYF; CDR3nt: TGTGCCAGCAGCGTAGGACAGTCCGAGCAGTACTTC
v_gene: TRBV13; abundance: .; d_gene: .; j_gene: TRBJ2-1; CDR3aa: CASSSRNEQFF; CDR3nt: TGTGCCAGCAGCTCCCGCAATGAGCAGTTCTTC
v_gene: TRBV7-8; abundance: .; d_gene: .; j_gene: TRBJ1-1; CDR3aa: CASGRGWLNTEAFF; CDR3nt: TGTGCCAGCGGGAGAGGTTGGCTGAACACTGAAGCTTTCTTT
v_gene: TRBV7-7; abundance: once; d_gene: TRBD2; j_gene: TRBJ2-1; CDR3aa: CASSGGLASYNEQFF; CDR3nt: TGTGCCAGCAGCGGGGGACTAGCTTCCTACAATGAGCAGTTCTTC